This T cell receptor (beta chain) was observed in a study of OX40 agonist ivuxolimab in advanced cancers. Regarding the study in general: The costimulatory receptor OX40 (CD134) was targeted by ivuxolimab, a fully human IgG2 agonistic monoclonal antibody. Intravenous ivuxolimab was administered to patients every 2 weeks at six dose levels: 0.01, 0.1, 0.3, 1.5, 3 and 10 mg/kg. Of the 50 or so patients in dose escalation, around 20 had hepatocellular carcinoma, about 15 had melanoma, 9 had renal cell carcinoma and 9 had head and neck cancer. In the dose-escalation cohort, more than 75% of patients were male, and the mean age was approximately 64 years, with a range of roughly 23 to 85. Prior anti-PD-1, anti-PD-L1 or anti-CTLA-4 therapy was permitted, and 40% of dose-escalation patients had received checkpoint inhibitors. Partial responses were achieved by three dose-escalation patients, of whom one had hepatocellular carcinoma and two had cutaneous melanoma. Peripheral TCRbeta sequencing was intended to test whether TCR sequence diversity was altered and clonal T-cell expansion was caused by ivuxolimab. The monotherapy dose-escalation portion (N ≈ 52 patients) of the phase I ivuxolimab trial is reported in the paper.

There are 16 amino acids in the CDR3, from cysteine to phenylalanine inclusive. The retained sequence is limited to the CDR3, 48 bases, with the frame set at the first base. For CDR1 and CDR2, the germline V gene lists SGHTA and FQGNSA. Trimming removed 1 base from V and 2 bases from J; the gene matches leave 3 bases unexplained. Patients with autoimmune disease history or receiving systemic immunosuppression were excluded from the trial. Peripheral blood for TCR sequencing was collected from all dose cohorts at baseline, on cycle 4 day 1, and on cycle 7 day 1. The samples were taken from a phase I, first-in-human, multicenter, open-label dose-escalation trial of ivuxolimab. The trial enrolled adults with locally advanced or metastatic head and neck squamous cell, hepatocellular, melanoma or renal cell carcinoma. CD4+ and CD8+ T cells were sorted separately from peripheral blood before TCR sequencing.

Turning to this clone: This receptor's antigen is unknown. No per-base quality is available; no much larger clone lies one base away.

The study at large found these results: After ivuxolimab, more expanded clones were found on average in CD8+ T cells than in CD4+ T cells. Low levels of normalized T-cell clonal expansion were also seen in some patients who did not respond. The antigen specificity of the peripheral T cells that underwent clonal expansion was not determined. Clonal expansion of both CD4+ and CD8+ blood T cells was observed from baseline to week 6 at doses 0.1 to 3.0 mg/kg. In the 0.1-3.0 mg/kg groups, partial responders were among the patients with the lowest normalized peripheral clonal expansion, particularly in CD8+ T cells.

To sequence the TCRbeta CDR3 region, genomic DNA was isolated from the sorted cells. The immunoSEQ Assay was used for sequencing of TCRbeta CDR3 regions. Not all clones reach the TCRdb copy of this immuneACCESS table, which keeps in-frame sequences only. Checked studies attribute under half of the gap to unresolved V genes and leave the rest unexplained. The sample table shows roughly 91,000 clones, and around nine tenths are seen once. Together, the top ten hold under 0.8% of the sample. This chain joins TRBV7-2 to TRBJ2-1; 9 bases in between match TRBD2. The sequencing here drew on CD4+ or CD8+ T cells sorted from blood, taken in a trial of the OX40 agonist ivuxolimab. The receptor's source is an adult with an advanced solid tumor such as melanoma, head and neck, liver or kidney cancer. The nucleotide sequence is given as TGTGCCAGCAGCTTAGTCGTAGCGGGGGCCTACAATGAGCAGTTCTTC. The resulting protein is CASSLVVAGAYNEQFF.